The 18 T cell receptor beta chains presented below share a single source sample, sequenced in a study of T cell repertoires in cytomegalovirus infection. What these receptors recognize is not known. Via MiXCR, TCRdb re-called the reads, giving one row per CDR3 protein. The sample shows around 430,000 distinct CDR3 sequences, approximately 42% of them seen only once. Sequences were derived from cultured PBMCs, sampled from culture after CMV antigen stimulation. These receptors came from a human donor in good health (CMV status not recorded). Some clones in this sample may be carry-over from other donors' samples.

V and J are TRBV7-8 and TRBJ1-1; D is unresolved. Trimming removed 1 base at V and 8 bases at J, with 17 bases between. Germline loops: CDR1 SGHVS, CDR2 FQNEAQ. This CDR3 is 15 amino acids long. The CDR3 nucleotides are TGTGCCAGCAGCTTAGGGGTGTGGGCAAGCGAAGAAGCTTTCTTT. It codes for CASSLGVWASEEAFF.

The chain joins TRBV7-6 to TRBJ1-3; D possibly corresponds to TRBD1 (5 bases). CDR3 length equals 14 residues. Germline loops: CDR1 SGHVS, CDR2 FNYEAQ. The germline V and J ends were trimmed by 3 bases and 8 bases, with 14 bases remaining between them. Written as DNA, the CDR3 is TGTGCCAGCAGCTTGACAGCCGTTCCATACACCATATATTTT. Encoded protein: CASSLTAVPYTIYF.

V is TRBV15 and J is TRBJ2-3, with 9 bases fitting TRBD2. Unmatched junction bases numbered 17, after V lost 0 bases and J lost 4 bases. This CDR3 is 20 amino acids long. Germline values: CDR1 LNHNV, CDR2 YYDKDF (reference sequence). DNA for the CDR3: TGTGCCACCAGCAGAGAGAGGGGGTCTTGGAAGCGGGGGGACGCAGATACGCAGTATTTT. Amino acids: CATSRERGSWKRGDADTQYF.

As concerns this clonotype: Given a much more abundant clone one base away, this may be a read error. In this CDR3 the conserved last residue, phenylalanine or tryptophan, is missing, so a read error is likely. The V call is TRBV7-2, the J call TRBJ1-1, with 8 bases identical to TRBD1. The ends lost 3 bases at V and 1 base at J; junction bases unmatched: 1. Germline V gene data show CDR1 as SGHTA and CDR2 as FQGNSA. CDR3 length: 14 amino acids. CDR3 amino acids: CASSLDRANTEAFL. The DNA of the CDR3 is TGTGCCAGCAGCTTGGACAGGGCGAACACTGAAGCTTTCTTG.

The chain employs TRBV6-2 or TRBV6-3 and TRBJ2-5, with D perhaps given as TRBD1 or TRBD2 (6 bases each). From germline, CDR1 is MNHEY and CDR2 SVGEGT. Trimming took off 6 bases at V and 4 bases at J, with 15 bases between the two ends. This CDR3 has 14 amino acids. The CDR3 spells CASREGRGRETQYF. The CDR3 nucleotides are TGTGCCAGCAGGGAGGGAAGGGGGAGAGAGACCCAGTACTTC.

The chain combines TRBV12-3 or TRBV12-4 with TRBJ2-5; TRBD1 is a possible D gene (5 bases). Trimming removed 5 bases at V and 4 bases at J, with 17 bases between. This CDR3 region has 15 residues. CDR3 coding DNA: TGTGCCAGCAGTGTCAGGGTTGGGCTGGGAGAGACCCAGTACTTC. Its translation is CASSVRVGLGETQYF.

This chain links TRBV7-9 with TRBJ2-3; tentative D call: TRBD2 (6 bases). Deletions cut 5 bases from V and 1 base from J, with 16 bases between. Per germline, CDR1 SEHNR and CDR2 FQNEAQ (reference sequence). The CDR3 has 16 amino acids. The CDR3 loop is CASSPDPGLGTDTQYF. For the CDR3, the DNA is TGTGCCAGCAGCCCGGACCCGGGACTTGGCACAGATACGCAGTATTTT.

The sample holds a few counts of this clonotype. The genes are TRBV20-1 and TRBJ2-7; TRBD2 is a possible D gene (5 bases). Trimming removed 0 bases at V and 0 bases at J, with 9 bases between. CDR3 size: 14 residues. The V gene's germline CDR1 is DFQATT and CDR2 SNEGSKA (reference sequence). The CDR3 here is CSARDREGSYEQYF. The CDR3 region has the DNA TGCAGTGCTAGAGATCGGGAAGGCTCCTACGAGCAGTACTTC.

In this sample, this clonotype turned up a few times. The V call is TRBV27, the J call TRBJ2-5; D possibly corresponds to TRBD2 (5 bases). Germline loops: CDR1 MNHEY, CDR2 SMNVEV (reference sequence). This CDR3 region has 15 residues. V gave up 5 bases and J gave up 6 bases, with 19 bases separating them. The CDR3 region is CASSQYHSGLKTQYF. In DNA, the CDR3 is TGTGCCAGCAGTCAATACCACAGCGGACTGAAGACCCAGTACTTC.

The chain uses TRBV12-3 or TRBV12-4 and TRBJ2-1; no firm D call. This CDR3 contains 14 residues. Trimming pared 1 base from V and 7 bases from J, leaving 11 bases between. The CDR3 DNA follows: TGTGCCAGCAGTTTAGTTGGCAGGCGAAATGAGCAGTTCTTC. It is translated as CASSLVGRRNEQFF.

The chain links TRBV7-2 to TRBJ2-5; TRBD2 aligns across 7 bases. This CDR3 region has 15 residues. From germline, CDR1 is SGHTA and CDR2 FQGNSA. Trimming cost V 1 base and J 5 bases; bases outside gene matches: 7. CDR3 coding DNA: TGTGCCAGCAGCTTAGTGGCGGGAGAGGTGGAGACCCAGTACTTC. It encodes CASSLVAGEVETQYF.

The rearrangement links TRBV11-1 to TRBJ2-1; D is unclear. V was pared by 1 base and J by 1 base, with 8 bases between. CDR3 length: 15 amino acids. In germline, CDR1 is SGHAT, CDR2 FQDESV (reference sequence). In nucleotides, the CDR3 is TGTGCCAGCAGCTTAGGGAAGTTATCCTACAATGAGCAGTTCTTC. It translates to CASSLGKLSYNEQFF.

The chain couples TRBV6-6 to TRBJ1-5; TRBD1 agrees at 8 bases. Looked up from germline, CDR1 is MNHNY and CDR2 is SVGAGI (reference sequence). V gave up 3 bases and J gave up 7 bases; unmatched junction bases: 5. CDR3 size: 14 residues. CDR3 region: CASSYLDRVQPQHF. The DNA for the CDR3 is TGTGCCAGCAGTTATCTGGACAGGGTGCAGCCCCAGCATTTT.

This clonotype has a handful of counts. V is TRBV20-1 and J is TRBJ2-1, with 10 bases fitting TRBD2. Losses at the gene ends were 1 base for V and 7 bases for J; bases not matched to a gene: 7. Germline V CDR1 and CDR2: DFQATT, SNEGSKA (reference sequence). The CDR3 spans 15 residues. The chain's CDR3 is CSARGTSGDINEQFF. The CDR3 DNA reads TGCAGTGCTAGAGGGACTAGCGGAGATATTAATGAGCAGTTCTTC.

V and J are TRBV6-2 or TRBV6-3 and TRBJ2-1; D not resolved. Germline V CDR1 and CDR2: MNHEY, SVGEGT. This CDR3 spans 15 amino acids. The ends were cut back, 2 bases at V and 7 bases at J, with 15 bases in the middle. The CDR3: CASSYRVRSRNEQFF. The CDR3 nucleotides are TGTGCCAGCAGTTACCGAGTTAGATCCCGTAATGAGCAGTTCTTC.

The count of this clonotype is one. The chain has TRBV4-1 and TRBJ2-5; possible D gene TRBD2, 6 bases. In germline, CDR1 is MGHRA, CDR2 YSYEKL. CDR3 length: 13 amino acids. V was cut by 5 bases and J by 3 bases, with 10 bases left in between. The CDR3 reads CASSKGLKETQYF. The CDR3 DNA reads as TGCGCCAGCAGCAAGGGACTCAAAGAGACCCAGTACTTC.

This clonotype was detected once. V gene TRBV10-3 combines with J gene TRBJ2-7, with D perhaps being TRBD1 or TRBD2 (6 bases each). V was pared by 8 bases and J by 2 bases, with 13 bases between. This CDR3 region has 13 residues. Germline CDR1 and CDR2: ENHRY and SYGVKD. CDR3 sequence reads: CAIGGDTTYEQYF. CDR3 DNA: TGTGCCATCGGAGGGGACACCACCTACGAGCAGTACTTC.

CDR3 region: CASSLTRGGEQYF. CDR3 bases: TGTGCCAGCAGCTTGACCCGCGGTGGCGAGCAGTACTTC. V usage is TRBV5-6 and J usage is TRBJ2-7; D is uncertain. The CDR3 extends over 13 amino acids. Germline V lookup: CDR1 SGHDT, CDR2 YYEEEE. Trimming took 1 base from V and 6 from J, leaving 11 bases between them. Full variable domain (missing parts from reference TRBV5-6 and TRBJ2-7): DAGVTQSPTHLIKTRGQQVTLRCSPKSGHDTVSWYQQALGQGPQFIFQYYEEEERQRGNFPDRFSGHQFPNYSSELNVNALLLGDSALYLCASSLTRGGEQYFGPGTRLTVT.